One sample yielded the 4 T cell receptor beta chains listed below, sequenced in a study (dated by TCRdb to 2015 to 2016). Receptor amplification or capture employed RT-PCR. The sequencer was an Illumina MiSeq. TCRdb redid the processing of the public reads, applying fastp at Q25 and MiXCR, and retained in-frame beta chains. Rows are unified per CDR3 protein, each entry keeping the most common DNA and genes. This sample holds almost 700,000 distinct CDR3 sequences; around 14% were observed only once. Together, the top ten hold 3% to 4.5% of the sample. Sequencing was carried out using memory CD4+ T cells from blood. These receptors were obtained from a female donor in good health, serving as a healthy control.

Many counts were recorded for this clonotype. This chain connects TRBV28 to TRBJ2-5; D may be TRBD2 (5 bases). With 4 bases removed from V and 10 bases from J, the gap between germline ends came to 13 bases. Germline CDR1 is MDHEN and CDR2 is SYDVKM. This CDR3 comprises 12 residues. The CDR3 loop reads CASSSPGEVQYF. The CDR3 bases are TGTGCCAGCAGTTCCCCCGGGGAAGTCCAGTACTTC. The variable domain in full, with the rest retrieved from reference TRBV28 and TRBJ2-5, is DVKVTQSSRYLVKRTGEKVFLECVQDMDHENMFWYRQDPGLGLRLIYFSYDVKMKEKGDIPEGYSVSREKKERFSLILESASTNQTSMYLCASSSPGEVQYFGPGTRLLVL.

The V gene is TRBV2, the J gene TRBJ2-7, with D tentatively TRBD1 (6 bases). The germline gives CDR1 SNHLY, CDR2 FYNNEI. V was cut by 1 base and J by 4 bases, with 8 bases left in between. CDR3 length: 13 residues. DNA for the CDR3: TGTGCCAGCAGTGAAGACAGGGTATACGAGCAGTACTTC. It specifies CASSEDRVYEQYF. The entire variable domain, with the rest obtained from reference TRBV2 and TRBJ2-7, is as follows: EPEVTQTPSHQVTQMGQEVILRCVPISNHLYFYWYRQILGQKVEFLVSFYNNEISEKSEIFDDQFSVERPDGSNFTLKIRSTKLEDSAMYFCASSEDRVYEQYFGPGTRLTVT.

This clonotype was observed at least ten times. The chain employs TRBV6-1 and TRBJ2-4; 8 nucleotides match TRBD1. Germline V gene sequence: CDR1 MNHNS, CDR2 SASEGT. CDR3 length: 15 residues. Trimming removed 6 bases from V and 6 bases from J; junction bases left unmatched: 10. The CDR3 reads CASSETSGQANIQYF. The CDR3 DNA is TGTGCCAGCAGCGAAACATCGGGACAGGCAAACATTCAGTACTTC.

This clonotype appeared a few times. The chain joins TRBV29-1 to TRBJ1-5, with D maybe TRBD1 (6 bases). In germline, CDR1 is SQVTM, CDR2 ANQGSEA. The ends were cut back, 6 bases at V and 5 bases at J, with 11 bases in the middle. The CDR3 is 12 residues long. CDR3 in amino acids: CSVGQWDQPQHF. CDR3 nucleotide sequence: TGCAGCGTAGGACAGTGGGATCAGCCCCAGCATTTT.